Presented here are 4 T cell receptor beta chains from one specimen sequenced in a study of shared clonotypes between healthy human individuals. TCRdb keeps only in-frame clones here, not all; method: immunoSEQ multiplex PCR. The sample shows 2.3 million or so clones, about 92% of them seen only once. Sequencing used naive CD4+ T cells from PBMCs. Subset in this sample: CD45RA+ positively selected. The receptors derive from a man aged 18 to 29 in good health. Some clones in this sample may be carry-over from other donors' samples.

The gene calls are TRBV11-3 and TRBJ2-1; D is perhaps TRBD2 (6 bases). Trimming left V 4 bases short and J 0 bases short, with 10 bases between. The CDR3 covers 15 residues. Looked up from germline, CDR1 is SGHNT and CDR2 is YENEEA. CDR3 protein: CASSYRSGSYNEQFF. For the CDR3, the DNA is TGTGCCAGCAGCTACCGTAGCGGCTCCTACAATGAGCAGTTCTTC. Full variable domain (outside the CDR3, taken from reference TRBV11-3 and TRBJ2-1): EAGVVQSPRYKIIEKKQPVAFWCNPISGHNTLYWYLQNLGQGPELLIRYENEEAVDDSQLPKDRFSAERLKGVDSTLKIQPAELGDSAVYLCASSYRSGSYNEQFFGPGTRLTVL.

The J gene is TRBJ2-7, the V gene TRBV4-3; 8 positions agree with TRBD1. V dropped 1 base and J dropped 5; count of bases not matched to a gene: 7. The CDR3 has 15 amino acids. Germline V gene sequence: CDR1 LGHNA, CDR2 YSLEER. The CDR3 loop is CASSQAWTGFHEQYF. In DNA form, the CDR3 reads TGCGCCAGCAGCCAAGCTTGGACAGGGTTCCACGAGCAGTACTTC.

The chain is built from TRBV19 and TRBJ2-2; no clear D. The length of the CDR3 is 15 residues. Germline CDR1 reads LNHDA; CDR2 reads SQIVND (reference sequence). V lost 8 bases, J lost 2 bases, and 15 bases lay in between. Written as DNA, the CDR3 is TGTGCCAGTGGGATGACGTCTCTAAACACCGGGGAGCTGTTTTTT. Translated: CASGMTSLNTGELFF.

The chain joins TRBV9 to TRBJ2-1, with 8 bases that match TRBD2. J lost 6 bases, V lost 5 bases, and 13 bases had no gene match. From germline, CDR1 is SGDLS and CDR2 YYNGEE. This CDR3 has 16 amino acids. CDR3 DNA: TGTGCCAGCAGTCAGGGGTCGGGAGGGGGTGGCAATGAGCAGTTCTTC. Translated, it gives CASSQGSGGGGNEQFF.